The 26 T cell receptor beta chains below were found in one sample sequenced in a study of beta chain features in type 1 diabetes. Broader study findings: A moderate, significant TCRB CDR3 shortening appeared in type 1 diabetes across four CD4+ subsets.

Their antigen targets remain unknown. Since all of the isolated RNA was reverse transcribed, expressed TCRB transcripts were what got sequenced. Produced via immunoSEQ multiplex PCR; TCRdb's table is partial and in-frame only. The data hold about 230,000 clones, with roughly 16% observed a single time. Sequenced input: naive CD4+ T cells from blood. The receptors come from a young man with type 1 diabetes.

The chain has TRBV27 and TRBJ2-3; the match to TRBD2 covers 7 bases. The CDR3 runs to 15 residues. Trimming removed 8 bases from V and 3 bases from J; junction bases left unmatched: 11. Germline V gene sequence: CDR1 MNHEY, CDR2 SMNVEV (reference sequence). The DNA of the CDR3 is TGTGCCAGCCGTACGTCCCTCGGGAGGACAGATACGCAGTATTTT. Its protein product is CASRTSLGRTDTQYF.

This clone was detected only a few times. This sequence joins TRBV10-3 and TRBJ1-1; no reliable D call. The CDR3 runs 13 residues. Germline CDR1 reads ENHRY; CDR2 reads SYGVKD. V gave up 8 bases and J gave up 3 bases, with 13 bases separating them. Written as DNA, the CDR3 is TGTGCCATCGAAAGAGATAGGGACACTGAAGCTTTCTTT. Its translation is CAIERDRDTEAFF.

This clone occurred a few times. The chain employs TRBV25-1 and TRBJ1-4, with TRBD1 as a possible D gene (6 bases). The CDR3 length is 15 residues. Germline V gene data show CDR1 as MGHDK and CDR2 as SYGVNS. Trimming took 4 bases from V and 5 from J, leaving 14 bases between them. The CDR3 coding sequence is TGTGCCAGCAGTGCCCAGGGGAGACCAAATGAAAAACTGTTTTTT. This sequence encodes CASSAQGRPNEKLFF.

This clone was detected only a few times. CDR3 sequence: CATSRDGRRRKETQYF. Here the CDR3 DNA reads TGTGCCACCAGCAGAGATGGACGCAGGAGAAAAGAGACCCAGTACTTC. The chain employs TRBV15 and TRBJ2-5; no firm D call. V was pared by 0 bases and J by 3 bases, with 14 bases between. The CDR3 has 16 amino acids. Germline CDR1 reads LNHNV; CDR2 reads YYDKDF (reference sequence). Looking up the rest from reference TRBV15 and TRBJ2-5 gives the full variable domain: DAMVIQNPRYQVTQFGKPVTLSCSQTLNHNVMYWYQQKSSQAPKLLFHYYDKDFNNEADTPDNFQSRRPNTSFCFLDIRSPGLGDTAMYLCATSRDGRRRKETQYFGPGTRLLVL.

In this sample, this clone turned up a few times. The V and J genes are TRBV7-2 and TRBJ1-1; D not certain. The germline CDR1 and CDR2 sequences are SGHTA and FQGNSA. V was clipped by 4 bases and J by 11 bases, with 20 bases between them. The CDR3 spans 14 residues. DNA of the CDR3: TGTGCCAGCAGCTCCGGACCCGCCGTGCGTGGGGCTTTCTTT. Translated, it gives CASSSGPAVRGAFF.

Only a few counts were recorded for this clone. The chain links TRBV5-1 to TRBJ2-5; D is unresolved. This CDR3 has 12 residues. The germline V gene has CDR1 SGHRS and CDR2 YFSETQ. V lost 2 bases and J 2 bases, leaving 4 bases between the germline ends. The CDR3, as DNA: TGCGCCAGCAGCTTTCGGCAAGAGACCCAGTACTTC. Its translation is CASSFRQETQYF.

V is TRBV5-4 and J is TRBJ2-3, with 11 bases matching TRBD2. Germline-derived CDR1 and CDR2 are SGHNT and YYREEE (reference sequence). The CDR3 is made up of 16 amino acids. The V segment lost 2 bases and the J segment 5 bases; nucleotides outside the gene matches: 7. The CDR3 loop is CASSFTSGRGKDTQYF. The CDR3, as DNA: TGTGCCAGCAGCTTTACTAGCGGGAGAGGGAAAGATACGCAGTATTTT. The complete variable domain, with remaining parts taken from reference TRBV5-4 and TRBJ2-3, reads ETGVTQSPTHLIKTRGQQVTLRCSSQSGHNTVSWYQQALGQGPQFIFQYYREEENGRGNFPPRFSGLQFPNYSSELNVNALELDDSALYLCASSFTSGRGKDTQYFGPGTRLTVL.

The genes are TRBV6-1 and TRBJ2-1; D remains ambiguous. The V end was cut by 2 bases, the J end by 8 bases, with 7 bases between. CDR1 and CDR2 (germline): MNHNS, SASEGT. The CDR3 is made up of 12 amino acids. In DNA, the CDR3 is TGTGCCAGCAGTGAATGGACGGATGAGCAGTTCTTC. This sequence encodes CASSEWTDEQFF.

V and J are TRBV5-1 and TRBJ2-7; 8 nucleotides agree with TRBD2. CDR3 length: 15 residues. Trimming cost V 3 bases and J 7 bases; bases outside gene matches: 12. The germline CDR1 and CDR2 sequences are SGHRS and YFSETQ. This chain's CDR3 is CASSSVAGRLVEQYF. The CDR3 DNA reads as TGCGCCAGCAGCTCTGTAGCGGGACGCCTTGTGGAGCAGTACTTC.

The V call is TRBV14, the J call TRBJ2-1; 7 nucleotides agree with TRBD2. J gave up 4 bases and V 2 bases, and 8 bases lay outside the gene matches. The CDR3 contains 16 residues. In germline, CDR1 is SGHDN, CDR2 FVKESK. The CDR3 DNA reads TGTGCCAGCAGCCAATTCGCTAGCGGAGCGTACAATGAGCAGTTCTTC. Translation: CASSQFASGAYNEQFF.

The chain employs TRBV2 and TRBJ2-3; 12 bases fit TRBD2. CDR1 is SNHLY and CDR2 is FYNNEI in the germline V gene. Trimming cost V 5 bases and J 5 bases; bases outside gene matches: 2. The CDR3 contains 14 residues. The CDR3 spells CASSKTSGRDTQYF. The CDR3 DNA reads as TGTGCCAGCAGTAAGACTAGCGGGAGAGATACGCAGTATTTT.

The chain uses TRBV28 and TRBJ1-5, with 7 nucleotides matching TRBD1. The CDR3 extends over 13 amino acids. The ends lost 7 bases at V and 6 bases at J; junction bases unmatched: 6. From germline, CDR1 is MDHEN and CDR2 SYDVKM. The CDR3 sequence: CASIQGISQPQHF. The CDR3 DNA is TGTGCCAGCATACAGGGGATAAGTCAGCCCCAGCATTTT.

V gene TRBV30 combines with J gene TRBJ2-3, with 7 nucleotides matching TRBD2. The length of the CDR3 is 15 residues. Germline V gene lookup returns CDR1 GTSNPN and CDR2 SVGIG (reference sequence). The junction had 14 bases not matched to a gene; V was cut back by 5 bases and J by 6 bases. CDR3 in DNA: TGTGCCTGGGGCGGGACTACGGCTTTTCGGGATACGCAGTATTTT. Its protein product is CAWGGTTAFRDTQYF.

This clone was recorded only once. V is TRBV29-1 and J is TRBJ1-5; no reliable D call. CDR1 is SQVTM and CDR2 is ANQGSEA in the germline V gene. This CDR3 comprises 12 residues. Trimming stripped 0 bases from V and 8 bases from J, with 8 bases between. The CDR3 bases are TGCAGCGTTGAAGATACGGGGAAGCCCCAGCATTTT. Encoded protein: CSVEDTGKPQHF.

This clone was seen a few times. This sequence joins TRBV29-1 and TRBJ1-2; D call uncertain. V lost 2 bases to trimming and J lost 1 base, with 5 bases between them. The CDR3 sequence is 12 residues long. The germline CDR1 and CDR2 sequences are SQVTM and ANQGSEA. Here the CDR3 reads CSVELRNYGYTF. The CDR3 nucleotides are TGCAGCGTTGAACTACGTAACTATGGCTACACCTTC.

The table lists this clone with a few counts. This sample also contains other DNA sequences that code for the same CDR3. The J gene is TRBJ2-7, the V gene TRBV5-1; no definite D call. The CDR3 runs to 11 residues. Trimming stripped 0 bases from V and 7 bases from J, with 5 bases between. Germline-derived CDR1 and CDR2 are SGHRS and YFSETQ. CDR3 coding DNA: TGCGCCAGCAGCTTGGAAGGAGAGCAGTACTTC. Amino acids: CASSLEGEQYF.

This clone appeared a few times. J is TRBJ2-3 and V is TRBV9; D is unclear. V dropped 0 bases and J dropped 6 bases, with 11 bases sitting between them. There are 14 residues in the CDR3. The V gene's germline CDR1 is SGDLS and CDR2 YYNGEE. Written as DNA, the CDR3 is TGTGCCAGCAGCGTAGCGCCTATCGGGGATACGCAGTATTTT. It codes for CASSVAPIGDTQYF.

This clone was counted between two and nine times. In DNA, the CDR3 is TGTGCCAGCAGTTTCCGACCCACAGATACGCAGTATTTT. Protein: CASSFRPTDTQYF. The chain combines TRBV27 with TRBJ2-3; D is unresolved. The germline V gene has CDR1 MNHEY and CDR2 SMNVEV (reference sequence). Deletions cut 3 bases from V and 2 bases from J, with 6 bases between. The CDR3 is made up of 13 amino acids.

This clone came up a few times. The chain has TRBV20-1 and TRBJ1-2, with 7 bases fitting TRBD1. CDR3 length equals 11 residues. CDR1 and CDR2 from the germline V gene are DFQATT and SNEGSKA (reference sequence). Losses at the gene ends were 5 bases for V and 5 bases for J; bases not matched to a gene: 2. CDR3 coding DNA: TGCAGTGCTTCACAGGGGTATGGCTACACCTTC. This sequence encodes CSASQGYGYTF.

The chain joins TRBV18 to TRBJ2-3; D ambiguous. The CDR3 is 14 amino acids. In germline, CDR1 is KGHSH, CDR2 LQKENI. Trimming took off 2 bases at V and 3 bases at J, with 9 bases between the two ends. The CDR3 loop reads CASSPSWETDTQYF. In nucleotides, the CDR3 is TGTGCCAGCTCACCAAGCTGGGAAACAGATACGCAGTATTTT.

A few counts support this clone. The genes are TRBV29-1 and TRBJ1-1, with D maybe TRBD1 (6 bases). The CDR3 covers 12 residues. Germline loops: CDR1 SQVTM, CDR2 ANQGSEA. The germline V and J ends were trimmed by 6 bases and 7 bases, with 15 bases remaining between them. CDR3 region: CSVHPGAGEAFF. In DNA form, the CDR3 reads TGCAGCGTACACCCAGGGGCCGGTGAAGCTTTCTTT.

This clone was detected a few times. The chain combines TRBV29-1 with TRBJ2-5; D gene unclear. The CDR3 covers 13 residues. V dropped 7 bases and J dropped 0 bases, with 12 bases sitting between them. Germline loops: CDR1 SQVTM, CDR2 ANQGSEA. DNA for the CDR3: TGCAGCGCCAAAAGTTTATACCAAGAGACCCAGTACTTC. Residues: CSAKSLYQETQYF.

The J gene is TRBJ2-1, the V gene TRBV28, with D perhaps given as TRBD1 or TRBD2 (5 bases each). The germline V gene encodes CDR1 MDHEN and CDR2 SYDVKM. The length of the CDR3 is 14 residues. V was shortened by 8 bases and J by 5 bases, with 16 bases between the two germline ends. CDR3: CASGGGPPNNEQFF. In DNA form, the CDR3 reads TGTGCCAGCGGTGGGGGACCCCCCAACAATGAGCAGTTCTTC.

The chain joins TRBV7-9 to TRBJ2-5; perhaps TRBD1 as D (5 bases). This CDR3 region has 15 residues. CDR1 is SEHNR, CDR2 FQNEAQ, per germline (reference sequence). The V end was cut by 2 bases, the J end by 2 bases, with 12 bases between. CDR3 residues: CASSLIHTGQETQYF. DNA for the CDR3: TGTGCCAGCAGCTTAATCCACACAGGACAAGAGACCCAGTACTTC.

The V gene is TRBV4-1, the J gene TRBJ1-1; D is unresolved. Per the germline V gene, CDR1 is MGHRA and CDR2 is YSYEKL. The CDR3 is 18 amino acids. The ends were cut back, 1 base at V and 0 bases at J, with 18 bases in the middle. CDR3 region: CASSQGFVGGSMNTEAFF. The CDR3 DNA reads as TGCGCCAGCAGCCAAGGATTCGTAGGCGGATCCATGAACACTGAAGCTTTCTTT.

In this sample, this clone turned up a few times. The chain has TRBV25-1 and TRBJ1-2; 8 bases line up with TRBD1. J gave up 4 bases and V 2 bases, and 3 bases lay outside the gene matches. Per the germline V gene, CDR1 is MGHDK and CDR2 is SYGVNS. There are 14 residues in the CDR3. CDR3 sequence reads: CASSEQGAGYGYTF. For the CDR3, the DNA is TGTGCCAGCAGTGAACAGGGGGCGGGCTATGGCTACACCTTC.